The 21 T cell receptor beta chains below were found in one sample sequenced in a study of naive and memory T cell subsets. An equimolar mix of two oligonucleotides served as the beta constant-region primer for TRBC1 and TRBC2. Ligated cDNA was amplified by four rounds of PCR with nested alpha and beta constant-region primers and SP2. TCRdb independently ran MiXCR on the UMI-ligation and nested PCR reads; one entry per CDR3 protein. The data show 95,000 to 150,000 distinct CDR3 sequences, with roughly 36% seen just once and less than 1% held by the top ten. The sample taken for sequencing was central memory CD4+ T cells from blood. Receptors originate from a human donor in good health.

The V gene is TRBV18, the J gene TRBJ2-7; possible D gene TRBD2, 6 bases. Germline assignment: CDR1 KGHSH and CDR2 LQKENI. The CDR3 has 14 amino acids. Deletions cut 5 bases from V and 1 base from J, with 12 bases between. The CDR3 loop is CASSYPGRSYEQYF. The CDR3 DNA sequence: TGTGCCAGCTCATACCCCGGGAGATCCTACGAGCAGTACTTC.

This chain connects TRBV14 to TRBJ2-1, with TRBD1 identical over 11 bases. Germline trimming cut 4 bases from V and 5 bases from J; bases unmatched to any gene: 7. The CDR3 is 16 amino acids. CDR1 and CDR2 from the germline V gene are SGHDN and FVKESK. The CDR3 DNA reads TGTGCCAGCAGCCTTCGGACAGGGGGCGAAGACAATGAGCAGTTCTTC. Amino acid sequence: CASSLRTGGEDNEQFF.

V and J are TRBV20-1 and TRBJ2-5, with D hard to call. The germline gives CDR1 DFQATT, CDR2 SNEGSKA (reference sequence). Trimming shortened V by 3 bases and J by 1 base, and 6 bases separated the two germline ends. This CDR3 has 12 amino acids. CDR3 sequence (DNA): TGCAGTGCTAGTGCCCCCCAAGAGACCCAGTACTTC. Amino acid sequence: CSASAPQETQYF.

The chain recombines TRBV29-1 with TRBJ2-1; D not certain. Germline V gene sequence: CDR1 SQVTM, CDR2 ANQGSEA. This CDR3 is built from 10 residues. Trimming shortened V by 4 bases and J by 7 bases, and 5 bases separated the two germline ends. Here the CDR3 reads CSVAGNEQFF. CDR3 DNA: TGCAGCGTTGCCGGGAATGAGCAGTTCTTC.

This clonotype was detected only a few times. The rearrangement uses TRBV4-3 and TRBJ1-6; D unclear. CDR3 length equals 14 residues. From germline, CDR1 is LGHNA and CDR2 YSLEER. The V end lost 5 bases, the J end lost 7 bases, and 12 bases lay between the germline ends. The CDR3 bases are TGCGCCAGCAGCGAAGTGGGAAAGAATTCACCCCTCCACTTT. It codes for CASSEVGKNSPLHF.

The V and J genes are TRBV27 and TRBJ2-3; D perhaps matches TRBD1 (6 bases). The V end lost 8 bases, the J end lost 2 bases, and 14 bases lay between the germline ends. The CDR3 is 14 residues long. CDR1 MNHEY and CDR2 SMNVEV come from the germline V gene (reference sequence). The CDR3: CASSRQVVTDTQYF. CDR3 coding DNA: TGTGCCAGCTCTCGACAGGTTGTCACAGATACGCAGTATTTT.

Only a few counts were recorded for this clonotype. The V and J genes are TRBV28 and TRBJ1-2; D perhaps matches TRBD1 (6 bases). V was clipped by 5 bases and J by 3 bases, with 16 bases between them. This CDR3 spans 15 amino acids. CDR1 is MDHEN and CDR2 is SYDVKM in the germline V gene. CDR3 loop: CASSHSRTEDYGYTF. In DNA, the CDR3 is TGTGCCAGCAGTCACTCCCGGACAGAGGACTATGGCTACACCTTC.

This clonotype was seen a few times. The V gene is TRBV6-5, the J gene TRBJ2-7, with a possible D match to TRBD2 (5 bases). Germline V gives CDR1 MNHEY, CDR2 SVGAGI. CDR3 length equals 16 residues. Trimming took 0 bases from V and 6 from J, leaving 18 bases between them. In DNA form, the CDR3 reads TGTGCCAGCAGTTACTCTTATAATGAGCTAGCAGGCGAGCAGTACTTC. Protein: CASSYSYNELAGEQYF.

This clonotype was observed a handful of times. The gene calls are TRBV20-1 and TRBJ2-1; a weak D match, TRBD2 (5 bases). This CDR3 spans 15 amino acids. Trimming shortened V by 0 bases and J by 0 bases, and 9 bases separated the two germline ends. The germline V gene encodes CDR1 DFQATT and CDR2 SNEGSKA (reference sequence). The CDR3 bases are TGCAGTGCTAGAGATTGGGAGAACTCCTACAATGAGCAGTTCTTC. Translating it yields CSARDWENSYNEQFF.

This clonotype occurred a few times. The chain combines TRBV6-2 or TRBV6-3 with TRBJ2-1; D is uncertain. The CDR3 has 13 amino acids. Germline values: CDR1 MNHEY, CDR2 SVGEGT. Trimming removed 7 bases at V and 4 bases at J, with 11 bases between. CDR3 nucleotide sequence: TGTGCCAGCACTACTATAACTTACAATGAGCAGTTCTTC. Translation gives CASTTITYNEQFF.

The sample holds a few counts of this clonotype. The V and J genes are TRBV28 and TRBJ2-1; TRBD2 matches 10 bases. Losses at the gene ends were 6 bases for V and 6 bases for J; bases not matched to a gene: 8. The V gene's germline CDR1 is MDHEN and CDR2 SYDVKM. This CDR3 has 15 residues. In nucleotides, the CDR3 is TGTGCCAGCAGGGAAAGCGGGAGGGCCCCCAATGAGCAGTTCTTC. Encoded protein: CASRESGRAPNEQFF. The complete variable domain, with remaining parts taken from reference TRBV28 and TRBJ2-1, reads DVKVTQSSRYLVKRTGEKVFLECVQDMDHENMFWYRQDPGLGLRLIYFSYDVKMKEKGDIPEGYSVSREKKERFSLILESASTNQTSMYLCASRESGRAPNEQFFGPGTRLTVL.

The chain carries TRBV12-3 or TRBV12-4 and TRBJ1-1; D remains unclear. The CDR3 runs to 13 residues. Trimming shortened V by 8 bases and J by 4 bases, and 14 bases separated the two germline ends. CDR3 DNA sequence: TGTGCCAGCGGATCATACGGGGTCACTGAAGCTTTCTTT. Amino acids: CASGSYGVTEAFF.

This clonotype was picked up one time. The chain is built from TRBV6-5 and TRBJ1-5, with 8 nucleotides matching TRBD1. The CDR3 consists of 15 residues. The J segment lost 0 bases and the V segment lost 6 bases, leaving 4 bases of the junction unmatched. The V gene's germline CDR1 is MNHEY and CDR2 SVGAGI. CDR3 loop: CASRDRGPSNQPQHF. CDR3 coding DNA: TGTGCCAGCAGAGACAGGGGCCCTAGCAATCAGCCCCAGCATTTT.

This chain links TRBV29-1 with TRBJ1-3; perhaps TRBD1 as D (5 bases). The germline V gene encodes CDR1 SQVTM and CDR2 ANQGSEA. CDR3 length: 14 residues. The V end was cut by 4 bases, the J end by 0 bases, with 10 bases between. The CDR3 bases are TGCAGCGTTGCGGGACCCTTCTCTGGAAACACCATATATTTT. Protein sequence: CSVAGPFSGNTIYF.

The V and J genes are TRBV5-1 and TRBJ2-5, with a weak D call TRBD2 (6 bases). The germline V gene encodes CDR1 SGHRS and CDR2 YFSETQ. V lost 2 bases and J 3 bases, leaving 14 bases between the germline ends. This CDR3 has 15 residues. The CDR3 bases are TGCGCCAGCAGCTTTCATCCTACGGGAGAAGAGACCCAGTACTTC. Translating gives CASSFHPTGEETQYF.

This clonotype was seen a few times. The chain is built from TRBV18 and TRBJ2-1; TRBD2 agrees at 7 bases. This CDR3 is built from 13 residues. V lost 1 base, J lost 7 bases, and 1 base stayed unmatched. Germline values: CDR1 KGHSH, CDR2 LQKENI. CDR3 amino acids: CASSPRAGNEQFF. Here the CDR3 DNA reads TGTGCCAGCTCACCACGAGCGGGGAATGAGCAGTTCTTC.

This clonotype showed up just a few times. The chain is built from TRBV7-2 and TRBJ2-4; D remains unclear. Trimming pared 1 base from V and 0 bases from J, leaving 10 bases between. CDR3 size: 16 residues. Germline CDR1 SGHTA, CDR2 FQGNSA. The CDR3 DNA follows: TGTGCCAGCAGCTTAGAGCTAGGGCTAGCCAAAAACATTCAGTACTTC. This translates into CASSLELGLAKNIQYF.

The rearrangement uses TRBV3-1 and TRBJ2-1; 10 bases agree with TRBD1. The germline CDR1 and CDR2 sequences are LGHDT and YNNKEL (reference sequence). This CDR3 has 15 amino acids. The V and J ends lost 7 bases and 7 bases, in that order; junction bases with no gene match: 10. The CDR3 DNA is TGTGCCAGCAACCTTCGAGGACAGGGGGTTAATGAGCAGTTCTTC. It specifies CASNLRGQGVNEQFF.

The sample holds a few counts of this clonotype. The genes are TRBV27 and TRBJ1-1, with 9 bases matching TRBD1. The CDR3 is 14 amino acids. J lost 4 bases, V lost 7 bases, and 7 bases had no gene match. Germline V gives CDR1 MNHEY, CDR2 SMNVEV (reference sequence). The CDR3 nucleotides read TGTGCCAGCAACCACAGGGGGCTACCCACTGAAGCTTTCTTT. It yields the protein CASNHRGLPTEAFF.

This clonotype was seen only a few times. V gene TRBV6-1 combines with J gene TRBJ2-1; no clear D. Germline V gene data show CDR1 as MNHNS and CDR2 as SASEGT. This CDR3 region has 15 residues. The V and J ends lost 2 bases and 2 bases respectively, with 10 bases between them. The CDR3 DNA reads as TGTGCCAGCAGTGAAAGGGCCACGACCTACAATGAGCAGTTCTTC. This sequence encodes CASSERATTYNEQFF.

The table lists this clonotype with many counts. The rearrangement links TRBV12-5 to TRBJ1-5, with unresolved D. This CDR3 region has 12 residues. V lost 6 bases to trimming and J lost 6 bases, with 9 bases between them. Germline V lookup: CDR1 LGHNT, CDR2 FRNRAP. This chain's CDR3 is CASGLPGQPQHF. The CDR3 DNA is TGTGCTAGTGGCTTGCCAGGTCAGCCCCAGCATTTT.